These 17 T cell receptor beta chains originate from one sample sequenced in a study of PD-1 blockade in classical Hodgkin lymphoma. The assay was immunoSEQ multiplex PCR, and TCRdb's table has in-frame clones only and misses some. The sample contains 100,000 or so clones, 75% to 90% of which appear only once. Every one of the patients relapsed after autologous stem cell transplantation (brentuximab vedotin exposure was variable). This sample comprised peripheral blood mononuclear cells (PBMCs), obtained before the second cycle of nivolumab. Receptors originate from a human donor with classical Hodgkin lymphoma.

This clone was observed a handful of times. This rearrangement joins TRBV21-1 to TRBJ1-5. TRBV21-1 corresponds to a pseudogene. The CDR3 has 10 residues. In DNA, the CDR3 is TGTGCCAGCAGGATTCAGCCCCAGCATTTT. This translates into CASRIQPQHF.

This CDR3 reads CASSLVGAIDGELFF. The CDR3 nucleotides read TGTGCCAGCAGTTTAGTGGGAGCGATTGACGGGGAGCTGTTTTTT. The chain uses TRBV28 and TRBJ2-2, with D possibly TRBD2 on 5 matching bases. This CDR3 region has 15 residues. Germline assignment: CDR1 MDHEN and CDR2 SYDVKM. V dropped 2 bases and J dropped 7 bases, with 14 bases sitting between them.

This chain connects TRBV29-1 to TRBJ2-2, with D possibly matching TRBD1 (6 bases). The length of the CDR3 is 13 residues. Germline loops: CDR1 SQVTM, CDR2 ANQGSEA. Trimming left V 7 bases short and J 5 bases short, with 14 bases between. The CDR3 bases are TGCAGCGCTGAGCAGAGGGGGACCGGGGAGCTGTTTTTT. It specifies CSAEQRGTGELFF.

The chain uses TRBV5-4 and TRBJ2-1; 11 positions agree with TRBD2. Trimming cost V 0 bases and J 0 bases; bases outside gene matches: 5. The CDR3 has 18 amino acids. The germline V gene has CDR1 SGHNT and CDR2 YYREEE (reference sequence). CDR3 residues: CASSLGASGGPSYNEQFF. DNA of the CDR3: TGTGCCAGCAGCTTGGGCGCTAGCGGGGGGCCCTCCTACAATGAGCAGTTCTTC. Drawing the rest from reference TRBV5-4 and TRBJ2-1, the complete variable domain is ETGVTQSPTHLIKTRGQQVTLRCSSQSGHNTVSWYQQALGQGPQFIFQYYREEENGRGNFPPRFSGLQFPNYSSELNVNALELDDSALYLCASSLGASGGPSYNEQFFGPGTRLTVL.

The CDR3 spells CASRKEMNTEAFF. CDR3 nucleotides: TGCGCCAGCAGAAAAGAGATGAACACTGAAGCTTTCTTT. This chain joins TRBV5-1 and TRBJ1-1; D is undetermined. The CDR3 totals 13 residues. Germline V CDR1 and CDR2: SGHRS, YFSETQ. V was trimmed by 5 bases and J by 0 bases, leaving 8 bases between them. The whole variable domain, remainder taken from reference TRBV5-1 and TRBJ1-1, is KAGVTQTPRYLIKTRGQQVTLSCSPISGHRSVSWYQQTPGQGLQFLFEYFSETQRNKGNFPGRFSGRQFSNSRSEMNVSTLELGDSALYLCASRKEMNTEAFFGQGTRLTVV.

This clone was recorded only once. The chain employs TRBV14 and TRBJ2-1; 9 bases match TRBD2. V lost 4 bases, J lost 0 bases, and 4 bases stayed unmatched. The CDR3 spans 16 residues. Germline CDR1 reads SGHDN; CDR2 reads FVKESK. The CDR3 loop reads CASSPLAGSSYNEQFF. CDR3 bases: TGTGCCAGCAGCCCCCTAGCGGGGAGCTCCTACAATGAGCAGTTCTTC.

This clone was seen a few times. V gene TRBV30 combines with J gene TRBJ1-1; D perhaps matches TRBD1 (5 bases). The V gene's germline CDR1 is GTSNPN and CDR2 SVGIG (reference sequence). This CDR3 is 14 amino acids long. V gave up 3 bases and J gave up 0 bases, with 11 bases separating them. The CDR3 loop reads CAWRDGQVNTEAFF. The CDR3 DNA reads TGTGCCTGGAGAGACGGACAAGTGAACACTGAAGCTTTCTTT.

This rearrangement joins TRBV28 to TRBJ1-5; D ambiguous. Trimming removed 0 bases from V and 6 bases from J, with 9 bases in between. The germline V gene has CDR1 MDHEN and CDR2 SYDVKM. The CDR3 length is 14 residues. As DNA, the CDR3 is TGTGCCAGCAGTTTATGGGGAGGGCCTCAGCCCCAGCATTTT. Protein product: CASSLWGGPQPQHF.

CDR3 DNA: TGTGCCAGCAGTTACACCGGGACGCTTGAAGCTTTCTTT. This translates into CASSYTGTLEAFF. V is TRBV6-5 and J is TRBJ1-1, with D tentatively TRBD1 (5 bases). The germline gives CDR1 MNHEY, CDR2 SVGAGI. V lost 2 bases to trimming and J lost 7 bases, with 11 bases between them. This CDR3 contains 13 residues.

V usage is TRBV6-6 and J usage is TRBJ2-6; unclear D gene. Between the trimmed V and J ends, which lost 7 bases and 2 bases, there was a span of 9 bases. The germline gives CDR1 MNHNY, CDR2 SVGAGI (reference sequence). The length of the CDR3 is 14 residues. DNA for the CDR3: TGTGCCAGCACCCCCCTTGCTGGGGCCAACGTCCTGACTTTC. Its translation is CASTPLAGANVLTF.

This clone turned up a few times. Other DNA sequences within the sample encode an identical CDR3. This chain joins TRBV30 and TRBJ1-5; D ambiguous. The germline CDR1 and CDR2 sequences are GTSNPN and SVGIG (reference sequence). Deletions cut 1 base from V and 0 bases from J, with 4 bases between. This CDR3 has 13 amino acids. The CDR3 nucleotides are TGTGCCTGGAGTGAAGGTAGCAATCAGCCCCAGCATTTT. It translates to CAWSEGSNQPQHF.

This chain joins TRBV6-5 and TRBJ1-2, with 10 positions matching TRBD1. The CDR3 spans 15 residues. V trimming: 4 bases; J trimming: 7 bases; junction bases outside the gene matches: 9. In germline, CDR1 is MNHEY, CDR2 SVGAGI. CDR3 loop: CASSSSGTGVFGYTF. The DNA of the CDR3 is TGTGCCAGCAGTTCGTCCGGGACAGGGGTCTTTGGCTACACCTTC.

This chain links TRBV5-1 with TRBJ1-1; D is possibly TRBD1 (5 bases). The germline V gene encodes CDR1 SGHRS and CDR2 YFSETQ. This CDR3 has 18 amino acids. The V end was cut by 0 bases, the J end by 1 base, with 19 bases between. The CDR3 nucleotides are TGCGCCAGCAGCTTGGTTCTTAGGTGGCAGGGCGGGAACACTGAAGCTTTCTTT. Its protein product is CASSLVLRWQGGNTEAFF.

This clone was recorded once. The chain is built from TRBV7-2 and TRBJ2-1; the match to TRBD2 covers 8 bases. V trimming: 3 bases; J trimming: 6 bases; junction bases outside the gene matches: 4. In germline, CDR1 is SGHTA, CDR2 FQGNSA. The CDR3 is 14 residues long. The CDR3 DNA reads as TGTGCCAGCAGCTTCCCGGGGGGGGCCAATGAGCAGTTCTTC. Protein: CASSFPGGANEQFF.

The V gene is TRBV30, the J gene TRBJ2-7, with D unresolved. Per germline, CDR1 GTSNPN and CDR2 SVGIG (reference sequence). With 0 bases removed from V and 4 bases from J, the gap between germline ends came to 4 bases. The CDR3 is made up of 11 amino acids. The CDR3 region has the DNA TGTGCCTGGAGTGTAAGTTACGAGCAGTACTTC. Translating gives CAWSVSYEQYF.

V usage is TRBV2 and J usage is TRBJ2-4; 8 positions agree with TRBD1. J lost 11 bases, V lost 7 bases, and 7 bases had no gene match. Germline-derived CDR1 and CDR2 are SNHLY and FYNNEI. There are 12 residues in the CDR3. The CDR3 DNA reads TGTGCCAGCACCGGGACAGGCCCTTTTCAGTACTTC. It specifies CASTGTGPFQYF.

This clone has just a few counts. The genes are TRBV21-1 and TRBJ1-5; the table's D call of TRBD1 was not tested on the DNA. TRBV21-1 has pseudogene status. CDR3 length: 16 amino acids. The CDR3 nucleotides are TGTGCCAGCAGCAACCGACAGCCCCTCCAGGTCATGCCCCAGCATTTT. Its translation is CASSNRQPLQVMPQHF.